This TCR beta chain was identified during a study of CD8 T cells in ankylosing spondylitis. TCRdb processed the 5' RACE reads anew with MiXCR; each CDR3 protein has one entry. In the table there are about 170,000 distinct CDR3 sequences, approximately 16% of which are singletons. The CDR3 contains 14 residues. V was trimmed by 5 bases and J by 8 bases, leaving 18 bases between them. From germline, CDR1 is SQVTM and CDR2 ANQGSEA. The rearrangement uses TRBV29-1 and TRBJ1-4, with D maybe TRBD1 (6 bases). The sequence derives from a male donor with ankylosing spondylitis or in good health (not recorded which). Sequencing input: blood, either unsorted or a sorted T cell fraction (not recorded which). CDR3 sequence: CSVSPQAQGEKLFF. DNA of the CDR3: TGCAGCGTTTCTCCACAGGCCCAGGGGGAAAAACTGTTTTTT.